The subject of this entry is one TCR beta chain. Its antigen remains unidentified. Base-call qualities are not available, and no considerably larger clone is one nucleotide away. This sample was included in a study of cytomegalovirus exposure and HLA in healthy donors (dated 2017 in TCRdb). With respect to the entire study: A later analysis indicated that the 90 to 150 validation repertoires were generated on the platform also employed for the approximately 700 repertoires of the first cohort. The study aimed to test whether signatures of past pathogen exposure could be identified by cataloging public T cell receptors. In addition to the first cohort of 650 to 750 subjects, a separate validation cohort of approximately 130 different subjects was used. High-throughput TCR immunosequencing, statistical association of individual TCRs with disease status, and machine learning were combined to predict cytomegalovirus infection status.

Separate from the approximately 700-subject first cohort, the validation cohort of over 90 subjects was the group to which the donors belonged. The receptor library was made with the immunoSEQ multiplex PCR assay. The authors processed their data as follows. A statistical classification framework was built to diagnose cytomegalovirus status from the catalog of TCR beta chain sequences. Here the immuneACCESS table is served through TCRdb, limited to in-frame sequences with V and J called. Missing clones are a known gap in these copies; in checked studies unresolved V genes cover under half, and the rest lacks a known reason. Clone size and V and J calls were adopted from that table, with D and trimming inferred from the DNA. The sample yields 150,000 to 200,000 clones; about 85% were counted once. Approximately 15% of the sample goes to the ten largest clones. The germline V gene (reference sequence) supplies CDR1 LNHDA and CDR2 SQIVND. CDR3 length: 13 amino acids, cysteine to phenylalanine. The kept DNA is CDR3 alone, 39 bases in frame from the first base. The junction shows trimming of 8 bases on V and 3 bases on J, and the gene matches do not reach 3 bases of it.

What the study reported, not specific to this receptor: According to the authors, the approach could potentially be generalized to other disease states and immunological phenotypes. Of the cluster scores, around 95% were above 0 in a later analysis, which found that TCRs clustered in the first cohort also tended to co-occur in the approximately 120 validation repertoires. In vitro tests confirmed that a few of the cytomegalovirus-associated TCR beta chains recognize cytomegalovirus antigens. The validation cohort had no HLA typing available for a later analysis, so co-occurrence within that cohort was assessed over all 120 or so repertoires. In both the original and validation cohorts, the classifier was reported to diagnose cytomegalovirus status with high specificity and sensitivity. A total of roughly 160 TCR beta chains were listed by the study as associated with cytomegalovirus. Most TCR sequences were seen in very few donors, while some public TCRs were found in many individuals.

Source material: PBMCs. This sequence originates from a man between 18 and 35 years old in good health and CMV-seropositive. The chain couples TRBV19 to TRBJ2-1; 8 of the junction bases match TRBD1. The sequenced DNA is TGTGCCAGTGGGACAGGCCTCTACAATGAGCAGTTCTTC. Protein translation: CASGTGLYNEQFF. Reference TRBV19 and TRBJ2-1 proteins supply the regions before and after the CDR3; the full variable domain is: DGGITQSPKYLFRKEGQNVTLSCEQNLNHDAMYWYRQDPGQGLRLIYYSQIVNDFQKGDIAEGYSVSREKKESFPLTVTSAQKNPTAFYLCASGTGLYNEQFFGPGTRLTVL.